These 16 T cell receptor beta chains originate from one sample sequenced in a study of T cells in women clearing cervical HPV infection. Data came from immunoSEQ multiplex PCR; TCRdb stores just in-frame clones and leaves some out. The sample includes 40,000 or so clones. The sequencing sample was made of blood buffy coat. Receptors were obtained from a woman aged 18 to 75 with a cervical HPV16 infection that either progressed to CIN3+ or cleared (not recorded which).

CDR3 amino acids: CASSQQGGYGYTF. The sequenced CDR3 bases are TGTGCCAGCAGCCAACAGGGAGGCTATGGC. The J gene is TRBJ1-2, the V gene TRBV6-2 or TRBV6-3; possibly TRBD1 for D (6 bases). The CDR3 end lies 3 residues beyond the end of the read and is filled in from the germline J gene. Germline V gene data show CDR1 as MNHEY and CDR2 as SVGEGT. CDR3 length: 13 amino acids. Trimming took off 6 bases at V and 4 bases at J, with 12 bases between the two ends.

Regarding this clone: The read finishes 3 residues shy of the CDR3 end, and the germline J gene is used to complete it. The rearrangement uses TRBV20-1 and TRBJ2-7; 10 bases align to TRBD1. V was pared by 0 bases and J by 5 bases, with 10 bases of the junction left unmatched. CDR3 length: 16 residues. Germline V gene data show CDR1 as DFQATT and CDR2 as SNEGSKA (reference sequence). The covered CDR3 bases are TGCAGTGCTAGAGAGGGATCTGGGACAGGGGTCCACGAG. Its translation is CSAREGSGTGVHE. The whole CDR3 sequence reads CSAREGSGTGVHEQYF.

The CDR3 sequence is CASSFGTGVYEQYF. The sequenced part of the CDR3 DNA is TGCGCCAGCAGCTTCGGGACAGGGGTCTACGAG. The chain has TRBV5-1 and TRBJ2-7; 10 bases fit TRBD1. The read halts 3 residues ahead of the CDR3 end, with the missing end drawn from the germline J gene. Germline CDR1 and CDR2: SGHRS and YFSETQ. The J segment lost 3 bases and the V segment lost 2 bases, leaving 2 bases of the junction unmatched. The CDR3 spans 14 residues.

About this clone itself: Coverage ceases 3 residues before the CDR3 finishes, and the germline J gene fills in the end. J is TRBJ2-7 and V is TRBV5-6; 11 positions agree with TRBD1. Germline CDR1 is SGHDT and CDR2 is YYEEEE. V was clipped by 4 bases and J by 5 bases; unmatched bases: 5. The length of the CDR3 is 14 residues. The sequenced CDR3 bases are TGTGCCAGCAGCGTGGGACAGGGGGTCCACGAG. Its translation: CASSVGQGVHE. In full, the CDR3 reads CASSVGQGVHEQYF.

Details on this clone: The read ends 3 residues early relative to the CDR3; the germline J gene fills the gap. This sequence joins TRBV30 and TRBJ1-6, with D unresolved. Germline V gene lookup returns CDR1 GTSNPN and CDR2 SVGIG (reference sequence). Trimming pared 0 bases from V and 6 bases from J, leaving 9 bases between. The CDR3 consists of 14 residues. The CDR3 loop reads CAWSVGSVNSPLHF. CDR3 bases read: TGTGCCTGGAGTGTAGGGTCAGTTAATTCACCC. Combining the CDR3 with reference TRBV30 and TRBJ1-6 gives the whole variable domain SQTIHQWPATLVQPVGSPLSLECTVEGTSNPNLYWYRQAAGRGLQLLFYSVGIGQISSEVPQNLSASRPQDRQFILSSKKLLLSDSGFYLCAWSVGSVNSPLHFGNGTRLTVT.

A word on this clone: Read data end 3 residues before the CDR3 end; the end is taken from the germline J gene. The chain has TRBV19 and TRBJ1-1; 7 bases align to TRBD1. This CDR3 region has 15 residues. V dropped 9 bases and J dropped 0; count of bases not matched to a gene: 10. In germline, CDR1 is LNHDA, CDR2 SQIVND (reference sequence). Incomplete CDR3 DNA: TGTGCCAGCCGAAGGGGGACAGCATTGAACACTGAA. It encodes CASRRGTALNTE. The whole CDR3 region reads CASRRGTALNTEAFF. Drawing the rest from reference TRBV19 and TRBJ1-1, the complete variable domain is DGGITQSPKYLFRKEGQNVTLSCEQNLNHDAMYWYRQDPGQGLRLIYYSQIVNDFQKGDIAEGYSVSREKKESFPLTVTSAQKNPTAFYLCASRRGTALNTEAFFGQGTRLTVV.

To note about this clone: The read ends 3 residues before the CDR3 terminus; that terminus is restored from the germline J gene. In the same sample, other DNA sequences code for this CDR3. The chain carries TRBV5-1 and TRBJ1-3; 8 bases agree with TRBD1. After removal of 3 bases from V and 1 base from J, the junction contained 6 bases not matched to a gene. Germline V gene lookup returns CDR1 SGHRS and CDR2 YFSETQ. This CDR3 spans 16 amino acids. The CDR3 reads CASSSRTGISGNTIYF. The sequenced part of the CDR3 DNA is TGCGCCAGCAGCTCAAGGACAGGGATTTCTGGAAACACC. Together with reference TRBV5-1 and TRBJ1-3, the CDR3 gives the full variable domain: KAGVTQTPRYLIKTRGQQVTLSCSPISGHRSVSWYQQTPGQGLQFLFEYFSETQRNKGNFPGRFSGRQFSNSRSEMNVSTLELGDSALYLCASSSRTGISGNTIYFGEGSWLTVV.

Worth noting for this clone: The read is 3 residues too short to cover the CDR3 end, so that end is filled in from the germline J gene. The rearrangement links TRBV19 to TRBJ2-7; D is possibly TRBD2 (5 bases). Between the trimmed V and J ends, which lost 2 bases and 3 bases, there was a span of 17 bases. This CDR3 contains 16 residues. Germline CDR1 LNHDA, CDR2 SQIVND (reference sequence). CDR3 bases read: TGTGCCAGTAGTATACCTCGGGGTAGCGCGGTCTACGAG. This codes for CASSIPRGSAVYE. The full CDR3 reads CASSIPRGSAVYEQYF.

Comment on this clone: The read finishes 3 residues shy of the CDR3 end, and the germline J gene is used to complete it. The rearrangement links TRBV29-1 to TRBJ2-3; D is uncertain. The CDR3 covers 14 residues. The ends were cut back, 3 bases at V and 1 base at J, with 11 bases in the middle. Per germline, CDR1 SQVTM and CDR2 ANQGSEA. The CDR3 loop reads CSVDSQYRTDTQYF. The covered CDR3 bases are TGCAGCGTTGATTCACAGTACCGCACAGATACG.

This CDR3 reads CASSEQGGSYNEQFF. Incomplete CDR3 DNA: TGTGCCAGCAGTGAACAGGGAGGCTCCTACAATGAG. V and J are TRBV2 and TRBJ2-1; D is possibly TRBD2 (6 bases). The read terminates 3 residues ahead of where the CDR3 ends, so the germline J gene completes it. Germline V gives CDR1 SNHLY, CDR2 FYNNEI. The CDR3 has 15 amino acids. Trimming removed 2 bases at V and 0 bases at J, with 8 bases between.

A note on this clone: The sequence runs out 3 residues before the end of the CDR3; the remainder is reconstructed from the germline J gene. The chain uses TRBV18 and TRBJ1-2, with 7 positions matching TRBD1. Germline V lookup: CDR1 KGHSH, CDR2 LQKENI. The CDR3 spans 14 residues. The CDR3 bases that were read are TGTGCCAGCTCACGGCCCGGGACAGACTACGAC. Translation: CASSRPGTDYD. The full CDR3 protein is CASSRPGTDYDYTF.

Points on this clone: The read comes to an end 3 residues before the CDR3 does, leaving the germline J gene to fill in the end. V and J are TRBV7-2 and TRBJ2-3; perhaps TRBD1 as D (6 bases). The germline CDR1 and CDR2 sequences are SGHTA and FQGNSA. The length of the CDR3 is 14 residues. V was trimmed by 7 bases and J by 2 bases, leaving 13 bases between them. CDR3 DNA, as far as it was read: TGTGCCAGCACCGCAGGGGCCAACACAGATACG. As protein: CASTAGANTDT. In full, the CDR3 is CASTAGANTDTQYF.

A note on this clone: The DNA ends 3 residues before the CDR3 does, and the rest of the CDR3 is filled in from the germline J gene. This rearrangement joins TRBV28 to TRBJ1-1, with D perhaps TRBD1 (5 bases). V was cut by 4 bases and J by 4 bases, with 16 bases left in between. Germline V gene sequence: CDR1 MDHEN, CDR2 SYDVKM. CDR3 length: 15 residues. This CDR3 reads CASSSPSGGVTEAFF. Partial CDR3 DNA: TGTGCCAGCAGTTCCCCCTCGGGGGGGGTCACTGAA.

A word on this clone: The read halts 3 residues ahead of the CDR3 end, with the missing end drawn from the germline J gene. The chain has TRBV2 and TRBJ1-1, with TRBD1 identical over 7 bases. After removal of 7 bases from V and 1 base from J, the junction contained 3 bases not matched to a gene. Germline V gene data show CDR1 as SNHLY and CDR2 as FYNNEI. This CDR3 comprises 13 residues. CDR3 protein: CASTGTANTEAFF. CDR3 DNA (partial): TGTGCCAGCACCGGGACAGCGAACACTGAA.

Concerning this clone: The CDR3 goes on 3 residues after the read ends, and that part is filled in from the germline J gene. This rearrangement joins TRBV18 to TRBJ1-2; 7 positions match TRBD1. Looked up from germline, CDR1 is KGHSH and CDR2 is LQKENI. There are 15 residues in the CDR3. V trimming: 0 bases; J trimming: 4 bases; junction bases outside the gene matches: 5. The sequenced CDR3 bases are TGTGCCAGCTCACCACCCGAAGCAGGGGGCTATGGC. It translates to CASSPPEAGGYG. The full-length CDR3 reads as CASSPPEAGGYGYTF.

Comments on this clone: The read terminates 3 residues before the CDR3 end, so the remaining end is supplied by the germline J gene. This chain joins TRBV10-3 and TRBJ2-2; D not resolved. Germline-derived CDR1 and CDR2 are ENHRY and SYGVKD. The V and J ends lost 8 bases and 1 base respectively, with 11 bases between them. This CDR3 contains 14 residues. The CDR3 is CAISWAMNTGELFF. The sequenced CDR3 bases are TGTGCCATCTCGTGGGCGATGAACACCGGGGAG.